Shown below are 3 T cell receptor beta chains from a single sample sequenced in a study of blood T cell repertoires in COVID-19. Assay used: immunoSEQ multiplex PCR; TCRdb lists only in-frame clones, some missing. The sample contains a few hundred thousand clones, about 90% of which appear only once. The material sequenced was peripheral blood. The receptors shown here come from a woman aged 60-75 years with COVID-19, enrolled during active disease.

The chain recombines TRBV18 with TRBJ1-2; 7 nucleotides align to TRBD1. The trim removed 0 bases at V and 7 bases at J, leaving 5 bases unmatched. The CDR3 extends over 14 amino acids. CDR1 and CDR2 (germline): KGHSH, LQKENI. CDR3 nucleotide sequence: TGTGCCAGCTCACCACCATTGACAGGGTTTGGCTACACCTTC. It translates to CASSPPLTGFGYTF.

The chain is built from TRBV18 and TRBJ2-1; D is perhaps TRBD2 (7 bases). The V and J ends lost 6 bases and 7 bases respectively, with 25 bases between them. Germline CDR1 is KGHSH and CDR2 is LQKENI. This CDR3 is built from 17 residues. CDR3 residues: CASSNLRGGGCLNEQFF. The DNA for the CDR3 is TGTGCCAGCTCGAACCTCAGGGGAGGGGGTTGCTTGAATGAGCAGTTCTTC. Supplemented by reference TRBV18 and TRBJ2-1, the full variable domain reads NAGVMQNPRHLVRRRGQEARLRCSPMKGHSHVYWYRQLPEEGLKFMVYLQKENIIDESGMPKERFSAEFPKEGPSILRIQQVVRGDSAAYFCASSNLRGGGCLNEQFFGPGTRLTVL.

This rearrangement joins TRBV11-2 to TRBJ1-2; no firm D call. CDR1 is SGHAT and CDR2 is FQNNGV in the germline V gene. Trimming removed 3 bases at V and 1 base at J, with 21 bases between. The CDR3 runs to 18 residues. The CDR3 region has the DNA TGTGCCAGCAGCTTCCCACCGGGGTTGAGGAAAAGTAACTATGGCTACACCTTC. Amino acid sequence: CASSFPPGLRKSNYGYTF.